This record concerns one T cell receptor (beta chain) sequence. The data stem from a study of radiotherapy plus CTLA-4 blockade in lung cancer. The data were produced by immunoSEQ multiplex PCR, yet TCRdb's version contains in-frame clones alone and is incomplete. The data show about 80,000 clones, roughly 86% seen once. The CDR3 loop spans 13 amino acids. This TCR derives from a human donor with non-small cell lung cancer who had stable disease on radiotherapy plus ipilimumab. V and J are TRBV21-1 and TRBJ1-4. TRBV21-1 is a pseudogene segment. This specimen consisted of peripheral blood, obtained from a patient treated with radiotherapy plus ipilimumab. This CDR3 reads CASSKGDGGKLFF. The DNA for the CDR3 is TGTGCCAGCAGCAAAGGGGACGGGGGGAAACTGTTTTTT.